This is a list of T cell receptor beta chains from one sample in a study of blood T cell repertoires in COVID-19. Sequencing was performed with immunoSEQ multiplex PCR; in TCRdb, only in-frame clones are kept and a portion is missing. The table includes around 450,000 clones, nearly 90% detected once. Sequenced material: PBMCs or T cells enriched from blood (not recorded which). These receptors were obtained from a woman aged 18 to 35 with acute COVID-19. Each CDR3 is given with its conserved first and last residue. The order of the fields is CDR3 DNA, CDR3 protein, clone size, V gene, D gene, J gene. A D gene is named only where the DNA matches it firmly. Clone size is not always given. Where it is, it says once, few, many or a class for expanded clones.

cdr3_nt: TGTGCCAGCAGCTTTTACGGGACAACTGGAAACACCATATATTTT
cdr3_aa: CASSFYGTTGNTIYF
clone_size: .
v_call: TRBV7-2
d_call: .
j_call: TRBJ1-3

cdr3_nt: TGTGCCAGCAGTTACCGGCGGCAGTATGGCTACACCTTC
cdr3_aa: CASSYRRQYGYTF
clone_size: .
v_call: TRBV6-2/TRBV6-3
d_call: .
j_call: TRBJ1-2

cdr3_nt: TGTGCCAGCTCACATAAGGGACAGGGGAATGGCTACACCTTC
cdr3_aa: CASSHKGQGNGYTF
clone_size: .
v_call: TRBV18
d_call: TRBD1
j_call: TRBJ1-2

cdr3_nt: TGTGCTAGCGAATCTAACAATGAGCAGTTCTTC
cdr3_aa: CASESNNEQFF
clone_size: .
v_call: TRBV12-5
d_call: .
j_call: TRBJ2-1

cdr3_nt: TGTGCCACCAGCAGAGATCGGGGGGGTGGAGATACGCAGTATTTT
cdr3_aa: CATSRDRGGGDTQYF
clone_size: .
v_call: TRBV15
d_call: TRBD2
j_call: TRBJ2-3

cdr3_nt: TGTGCCAGCACTCCAGGACTAGCCGACATTCAGTACTTC
cdr3_aa: CASTPGLADIQYF
clone_size: .
v_call: TRBV6-5
d_call: TRBD2
j_call: TRBJ2-4

cdr3_nt: TGTGCCAGCAGCCTGTGGGGGCCGGGCAATCAGCCCCAGCATTTT
cdr3_aa: CASSLWGPGNQPQHF
clone_size: .
v_call: TRBV5-4
d_call: .
j_call: TRBJ1-5

cdr3_nt: TGCGCCAGCGCACCGGGACTAGCGTACGGGGAGCTGTTTTTT
cdr3_aa: CASAPGLAYGELFF
clone_size: .
v_call: TRBV10-2
d_call: TRBD2
j_call: TRBJ2-2

cdr3_nt: TGTGCCAGCAGCTTAGATAGGGGGAATCAGCCCCAGCATTTT
cdr3_aa: CASSLDRGNQPQHF
clone_size: .
v_call: TRBV7-9
d_call: .
j_call: TRBJ1-5

cdr3_nt: TGTGCCAGCAGCGTAATAGCGGACGACTACGAGCAGTACTTC
cdr3_aa: CASSVIADDYEQYF
clone_size: once
v_call: TRBV9
d_call: .
j_call: TRBJ2-7

cdr3_nt: TGTGCCAGCAGCTTATTCGGGGTCCAGCCCCAGCATTTT
cdr3_aa: CASSLFGVQPQHF
clone_size: .
v_call: TRBV13
d_call: .
j_call: TRBJ1-5

cdr3_nt: TGTGCCAGCAGCCCTCTGGGGAGACCCTACGAGCAGTACTTC
cdr3_aa: CASSPLGRPYEQYF
clone_size: once
v_call: TRBV7-9
d_call: .
j_call: TRBJ2-7

cdr3_nt: TGCAGCGTTGAGGCAACAGGGCGTAACACCGGGGAGCTGTTTTTT
cdr3_aa: CSVEATGRNTGELFF
clone_size: once
v_call: TRBV29-1
d_call: .
j_call: TRBJ2-2

cdr3_nt: TGTGCCAGCAGTTCCCGGGGACTAGCGGGAGGGTCTCTGAACACCGGGGAGCTGTTTTTT
cdr3_aa: CASSSRGLAGGSLNTGELFF
clone_size: .
v_call: TRBV27
d_call: TRBD2
j_call: TRBJ2-2

cdr3_nt: TGCGCCAGCAGCTTGGGCGGACGGGGAGTTCTGGATACGCAGTATTTT
cdr3_aa: CASSLGGRGVLDTQYF
clone_size: .
v_call: TRBV5-1
d_call: .
j_call: TRBJ2-3

cdr3_nt: TGTGCCAGCTCACCGGACAGGAATCAGCCCCAGCATTTT
cdr3_aa: CASSPDRNQPQHF
clone_size: once
v_call: TRBV18
d_call: TRBD1
j_call: TRBJ1-5

cdr3_nt: TGTGCCAGCAGCCAACTAGACAGGGTTGATTCACCCCTCCACTTT
cdr3_aa: CASSQLDRVDSPLHF
clone_size: .
v_call: TRBV14
d_call: TRBD1
j_call: TRBJ1-6

cdr3_nt: TGTGCCAGCTCACCGACAGGGGGCGTAGGAGAAAAACTGTTTTTT
cdr3_aa: CASSPTGGVGEKLFF
clone_size: .
v_call: TRBV18
d_call: TRBD1
j_call: TRBJ1-4

cdr3_nt: TGTGCCAGCAAGGCTACAGCGGGAGCTCTCGGGTGGCAGTATTTT
cdr3_aa: CASKATAGALGWQYF
clone_size: .
v_call: TRBV28
d_call: TRBD2
j_call: TRBJ2-3

cdr3_nt: TGTGCCAGCAGTTACGTACAGTACAATGAGCAGTTCTTC
cdr3_aa: CASSYVQYNEQFF
clone_size: .
v_call: TRBV6-2/TRBV6-3
d_call: .
j_call: TRBJ2-1

cdr3_nt: TGTGCCAGCAGCCGCGGGACAGGGAATGGCTACACCTTC
cdr3_aa: CASSRGTGNGYTF
clone_size: .
v_call: TRBV12-3/TRBV12-4
d_call: TRBD1
j_call: TRBJ1-2

cdr3_nt: TGTGCCAGTAGTATACCGGGAGGGCCGTCAGATGAGCAGTTCTTC
cdr3_aa: CASSIPGGPSDEQFF
clone_size: .
v_call: TRBV19
d_call: TRBD2
j_call: TRBJ2-1

cdr3_nt: TGTGCCAGCAGCTTAGGCGACAGGGCGCAGCCCCAGCATTTT
cdr3_aa: CASSLGDRAQPQHF
clone_size: .
v_call: TRBV7-8
d_call: TRBD1
j_call: TRBJ1-5

cdr3_nt: TGCAGTGCTTTAGGGGTGGTTGAGCAGTTCTTC
cdr3_aa: CSALGVVEQFF
clone_size: .
v_call: TRBV20-1
d_call: .
j_call: TRBJ2-1

cdr3_nt: TGTGCCAGCAAGCGACAGGGCAGCAATCAGCCCCAGCATTTT
cdr3_aa: CASKRQGSNQPQHF
clone_size: .
v_call: TRBV5-6
d_call: TRBD1
j_call: TRBJ1-5

cdr3_nt: TGCGCCAGCAGCCAAGAAATCGGGGGGCTCGCAGATACGCAGTATTTT
cdr3_aa: CASSQEIGGLADTQYF
clone_size: .
v_call: TRBV4-1
d_call: .
j_call: TRBJ2-3

cdr3_nt: TGTGCCAGCAGTTCTCACGGAGGGAGGATCCGCTACGAGCAGTACTTC
cdr3_aa: CASSSHGGRIRYEQYF
clone_size: .
v_call: TRBV28
d_call: .
j_call: TRBJ2-7

cdr3_nt: TGTGCCAGCAGCTCTGGACTAGCCTGGGGCAATGAGCAGTTCTTC
cdr3_aa: CASSSGLAWGNEQFF
clone_size: once
v_call: TRBV7-9
d_call: TRBD2
j_call: TRBJ2-1

cdr3_nt: TGTGCCACCAGCAGGCCCGGGGCGAGACAGGGTCAAAAACTGTTTTTT
cdr3_aa: CATSRPGARQGQKLFF
clone_size: .
v_call: TRBV15
d_call: TRBD1
j_call: TRBJ1-4